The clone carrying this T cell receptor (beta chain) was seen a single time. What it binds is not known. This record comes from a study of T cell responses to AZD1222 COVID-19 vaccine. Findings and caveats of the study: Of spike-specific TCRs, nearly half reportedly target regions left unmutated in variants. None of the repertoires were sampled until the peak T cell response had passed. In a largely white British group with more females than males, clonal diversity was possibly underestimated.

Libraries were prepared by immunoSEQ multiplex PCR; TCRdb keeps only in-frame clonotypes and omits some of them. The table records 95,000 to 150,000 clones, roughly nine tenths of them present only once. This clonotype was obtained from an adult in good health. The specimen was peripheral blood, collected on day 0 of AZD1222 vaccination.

For the CDR3, the DNA is TGCAGCGTACTCGGGACAGGCGGAATGAACACTGAAGCTTTCTTT. Translated: CSVLGTGGMNTEAFF. The chain has TRBV29-1 and TRBJ1-1; 8 bases agree with TRBD1. The CDR3 extends over 15 amino acids. Germline assignment: CDR1 SQVTM and CDR2 ANQGSEA. Trimming cost V 6 bases and J 0 bases; bases outside gene matches: 9.